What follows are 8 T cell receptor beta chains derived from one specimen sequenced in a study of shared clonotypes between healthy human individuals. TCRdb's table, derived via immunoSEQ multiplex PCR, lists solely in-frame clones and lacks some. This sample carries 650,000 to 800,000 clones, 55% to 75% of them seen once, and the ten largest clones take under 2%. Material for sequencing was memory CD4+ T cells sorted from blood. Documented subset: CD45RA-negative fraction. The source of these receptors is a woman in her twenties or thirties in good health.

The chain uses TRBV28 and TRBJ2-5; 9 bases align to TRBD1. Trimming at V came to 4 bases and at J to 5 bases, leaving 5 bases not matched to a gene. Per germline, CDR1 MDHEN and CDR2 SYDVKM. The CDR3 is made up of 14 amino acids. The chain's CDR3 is CASSSYRGRETQYF. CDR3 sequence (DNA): TGTGCCAGCAGTTCGTACAGGGGGCGGGAGACCCAGTACTTC.

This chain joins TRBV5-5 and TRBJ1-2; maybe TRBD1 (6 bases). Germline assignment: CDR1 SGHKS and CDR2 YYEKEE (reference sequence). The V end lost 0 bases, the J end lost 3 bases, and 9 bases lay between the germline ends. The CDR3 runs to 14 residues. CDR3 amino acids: CASSLGQAYYGYTF. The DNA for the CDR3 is TGTGCCAGCAGCTTGGGACAGGCATACTATGGCTACACCTTC.

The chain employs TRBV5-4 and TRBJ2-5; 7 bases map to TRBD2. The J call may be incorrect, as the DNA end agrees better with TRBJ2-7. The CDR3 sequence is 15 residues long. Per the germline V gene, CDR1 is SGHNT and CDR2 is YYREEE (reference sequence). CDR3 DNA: TGTGCCAGCAAATGGGATGTGGGGGGGACCTACGAGCAGTACTTC. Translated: CASKWDVGGTYEQYF.

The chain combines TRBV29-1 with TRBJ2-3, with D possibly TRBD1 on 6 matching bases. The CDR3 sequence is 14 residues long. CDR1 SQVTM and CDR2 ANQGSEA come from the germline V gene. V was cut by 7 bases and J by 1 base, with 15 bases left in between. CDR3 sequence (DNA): TGCAGCGCTTCGACAGGTGTGGGCACAGATACGCAGTATTTT. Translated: CSASTGVGTDTQYF.

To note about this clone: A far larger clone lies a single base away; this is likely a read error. The CDR3 DNA reads TGTGCCAGCAGAGACACAGATACGCAGTATTTT. This gives the protein CASRDTDTQYF. The chain carries TRBV5-4 and TRBJ2-3; D call uncertain. The ends were cut back, 5 bases at V and 2 bases at J, with 3 bases in the middle. Germline CDR1 reads SGHNT; CDR2 reads YYREEE (reference sequence). CDR3 length equals 11 residues.

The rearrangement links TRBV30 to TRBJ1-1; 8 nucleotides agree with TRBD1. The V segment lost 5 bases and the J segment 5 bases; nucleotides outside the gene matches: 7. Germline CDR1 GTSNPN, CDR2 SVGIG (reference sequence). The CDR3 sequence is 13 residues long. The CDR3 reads CAWEPDRVTEAFF. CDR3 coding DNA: TGTGCCTGGGAACCGGACAGGGTGACTGAAGCTTTCTTT.

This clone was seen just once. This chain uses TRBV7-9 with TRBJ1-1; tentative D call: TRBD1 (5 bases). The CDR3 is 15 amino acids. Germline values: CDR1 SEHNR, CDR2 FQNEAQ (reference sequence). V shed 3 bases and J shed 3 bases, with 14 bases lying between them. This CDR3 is CASSFPRGAYTEAFF. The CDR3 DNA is TGTGCCAGCAGCTTCCCCCGTGGGGCGTACACTGAAGCTTTCTTT.

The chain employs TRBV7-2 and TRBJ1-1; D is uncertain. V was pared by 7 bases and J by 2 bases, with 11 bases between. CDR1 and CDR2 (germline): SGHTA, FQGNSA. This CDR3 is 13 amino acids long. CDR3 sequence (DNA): TGTGCCAGCAAGCTTGGGAGAAACACTGAAGCTTTCTTT. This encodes CASKLGRNTEAFF.